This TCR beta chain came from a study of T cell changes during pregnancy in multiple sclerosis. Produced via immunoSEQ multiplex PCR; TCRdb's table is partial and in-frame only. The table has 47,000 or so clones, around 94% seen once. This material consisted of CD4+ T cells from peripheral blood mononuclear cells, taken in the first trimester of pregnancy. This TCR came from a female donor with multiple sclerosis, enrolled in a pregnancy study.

The CDR3 DNA follows: TGTGCCAGCAGGAATCGGGACAGGATGAACACTGAAGCTTTCTTT. This encodes CASRNRDRMNTEAFF. This chain links TRBV7-2 with TRBJ1-1; TRBD1 matches at 8 bases. CDR1 is SGHTA, CDR2 FQGNSA, per germline. This CDR3 is 15 amino acids long. V lost 6 bases and J lost 0; bases outside the gene matches: 6.